The rows below give T cell receptor beta chains drawn from one sample of a study of blood T cells in healthy people across ages. One entry per CDR3 protein results from TCRdb running MiXCR on the 5' RACE reads. Of approximately 800,000 distinct CDR3 sequences in the sample, roughly 56% are singletons; the top ten hold 20% to 30%. The specimen was blood. These TCRs come from a man aged 40-49 years in good health. CDR3s include the opening cysteine and the closing phenylalanine or tryptophan. Each record gives: J gene, D gene, clone size, V gene, CDR3 protein, CDR3 DNA. D genes are given only for firm matches. A clone size is listed for some rows: how often the clone was seen (once, few, many), or a class if it is expanded.

J gene: TRBJ2-1; D gene: TRBD2; clone size: .; V gene: TRBV20-1; CDR3 protein: CSARDLAGAYNEQFF; CDR3 DNA: TGCAGTGCTAGAGATCTCGCGGGAGCCTACAATGAGCAGTTCTTC
J gene: TRBJ1-1; D gene: .; clone size: .; V gene: TRBV28; CDR3 protein: CASSLIPFRDTEAFF; CDR3 DNA: TGTGCCAGCAGTTTAATACCGTTCAGGGATACTGAAGCTTTCTTT
J gene: TRBJ2-3; D gene: TRBD2; clone size: few; V gene: TRBV10-3; CDR3 protein: CAISDTAGGADTQYF; CDR3 DNA: TGTGCCATCTCTGATACAGCCGGGGGGGCAGATACGCAGTATTTT
J gene: TRBJ2-4; D gene: .; clone size: few; V gene: TRBV5-6; CDR3 protein: CASSSGTLLREYF; CDR3 DNA: TGTGCCAGCAGCTCCGGGACACTCCTTCGGGAGTACTTC
J gene: TRBJ1-1; D gene: .; clone size: once; V gene: TRBV21-1; CDR3 protein: CASSKVVLWGQENTEAFF; CDR3 DNA: TGTGCCAGCAGCAAAGTGGTATTATGGGGACAGGAGAACACTGAAGCTTTCTTT
J gene: TRBJ2-5; D gene: .; clone size: .; V gene: TRBV4-1; CDR3 protein: CASSSQESTQYF; CDR3 DNA: TGCGCCAGCAGCTCCCAAGAATCGACCCAGTACTTC
J gene: TRBJ2-5; D gene: .; clone size: .; V gene: TRBV20-1; CDR3 protein: CSAEKGISQYF; CDR3 DNA: TGCAGTGCGGAGAAGGGGATTTCCCAGTACTTC
J gene: TRBJ2-4; D gene: .; clone size: .; V gene: TRBV3-1; CDR3 protein: CASSQEQGVKNIQYF; CDR3 DNA: TGTGCCAGCAGCCAAGAACAGGGTGTCAAAAACATTCAGTACTTC
J gene: TRBJ2-7; D gene: .; clone size: few; V gene: TRBV10-3; CDR3 protein: CAISGGGQAYEQYF; CDR3 DNA: TGTGCCATCAGTGGGGGTGGCCAAGCCTACGAGCAGTACTTC
J gene: TRBJ2-1; D gene: .; clone size: once; V gene: TRBV29-1; CDR3 protein: CSVEDSRSDEQFF; CDR3 DNA: TGCAGCGTTGAAGATTCCCGATCCGATGAGCAGTTCTTC
J gene: TRBJ2-5; D gene: .; clone size: .; V gene: TRBV2; CDR3 protein: CASSEDVGRETQYF; CDR3 DNA: TGTGCCAGCAGTGAAGACGTCGGGCGAGAGACCCAGTACTTC
J gene: TRBJ2-4; D gene: .; clone size: .; V gene: TRBV7-9; CDR3 protein: CASSLMASSKNIQYF; CDR3 DNA: TGTGCCAGCAGCTTAATGGCTAGCAGTAAAAACATTCAGTACTTC
J gene: TRBJ1-2; D gene: TRBD1; clone size: .; V gene: TRBV10-3; CDR3 protein: CAISPRDSIYGYTF; CDR3 DNA: TGTGCCATCAGTCCCCGGGACAGTATCTATGGCTACACCTTC
J gene: TRBJ2-5; D gene: .; clone size: .; V gene: TRBV2; CDR3 protein: CASSERWTQYF; CDR3 DNA: TGTGCCAGCAGTGAAAGGTGGACCCAGTACTTC
J gene: TRBJ2-7; D gene: .; clone size: .; V gene: TRBV12-3/TRBV12-4; CDR3 protein: CAAPQQARTYEQYF; CDR3 DNA: TGTGCCGCTCCTCAGCAGGCTCGGACCTACGAGCAGTACTTC
J gene: TRBJ2-5; D gene: TRBD2; clone size: few; V gene: TRBV20-1; CDR3 protein: CSGLAGGETQYF; CDR3 DNA: TGCAGTGGACTAGCGGGAGGGGAGACCCAGTACTTC
J gene: TRBJ2-7; D gene: TRBD2; clone size: few; V gene: TRBV7-3; CDR3 protein: CASSPYAGGPYEQYF; CDR3 DNA: TGTGCCAGCAGCCCCTATGCGGGAGGCCCCTACGAGCAGTACTTC
J gene: TRBJ1-1; D gene: .; clone size: .; V gene: TRBV4-3; CDR3 protein: CASSQSMNTETFF; CDR3 DNA: TGCGCCAGCAGCCAATCTATGAACACTGAAACTTTCTTT
J gene: TRBJ2-7; D gene: .; clone size: few; V gene: TRBV5-1; CDR3 protein: CASSSKGASSYEQYF; CDR3 DNA: TGCGCCAGCAGCTCGAAGGGAGCGAGCTCCTACGAGCAGTACTTC
J gene: TRBJ2-6; D gene: .; clone size: .; V gene: TRBV21-1; CDR3 protein: CASSKGHRRSSGANVLTF; CDR3 DNA: TGTGCCAGCAGCAAAGGTCACAGGAGATCCTCTGGGGCCAACGTCCTGACTTTC
J gene: TRBJ2-3; D gene: .; clone size: .; V gene: TRBV10-3; CDR3 protein: CAISLNRVSDTQYF; CDR3 DNA: TGTGCCATCAGCCTTAACAGGGTTTCAGATACGCAGTATTTT
J gene: TRBJ1-2; D gene: .; clone size: .; V gene: TRBV28; CDR3 protein: CARESPSGSSYGYTF; CDR3 DNA: TGTGCCAGAGAGTCCCCTTCCGGCAGTTCTTATGGCTACACCTTC
J gene: TRBJ2-4; D gene: .; clone size: .; V gene: TRBV28; CDR3 protein: CASSSRGRLREQYF; CDR3 DNA: TGTGCCAGCAGTTCCCGTGGTCGATTACGAGAGCAGTACTTC
J gene: TRBJ1-1; D gene: .; clone size: .; V gene: TRBV6-1; CDR3 protein: CASNRPEAFF; CDR3 DNA: TGTGCCAGCAATCGCCCTGAAGCTTTCTTT
J gene: TRBJ2-5; D gene: .; clone size: .; V gene: TRBV28; CDR3 protein: CASSTPDGGTQYF; CDR3 DNA: TGTGCCAGCAGCACCCCTGATGGGGGGACCCAGTACTTC
J gene: TRBJ1-2; D gene: TRBD1; clone size: few; V gene: TRBV6-5; CDR3 protein: CASQKQGTNYGYTF; CDR3 DNA: TGTGCCAGCCAGAAACAGGGGACTAACTATGGCTACACCTTC
J gene: TRBJ2-1; D gene: .; clone size: .; V gene: TRBV29-1; CDR3 protein: CSVTGTDYNEQFF; CDR3 DNA: TGCAGCGTAACCGGGACCGACTACAATGAGCAGTTCTTC
J gene: TRBJ2-1; D gene: .; clone size: .; V gene: TRBV21-1; CDR3 protein: CASKKTPCSYNEQFF; CDR3 DNA: TGTGCCAGCAAAAAGACTCCGTGCTCCTACAATGAGCAGTTCTTC
J gene: TRBJ2-3; D gene: TRBD2; clone size: .; V gene: TRBV20-1; CDR3 protein: CSAIGLADTDTQYF; CDR3 DNA: TGCAGTGCTATAGGACTAGCGGACACAGATACGCAGTATTTT
J gene: TRBJ2-3; D gene: .; clone size: .; V gene: TRBV2; CDR3 protein: CASNRRVTDTQYF; CDR3 DNA: TGTGCCAGCAATCGTAGGGTCACAGATACGCAGTATTTT
J gene: TRBJ2-3; D gene: .; clone size: few; V gene: TRBV7-2; CDR3 protein: CASSFRGPRTDTQYF; CDR3 DNA: TGTGCCAGCAGCTTTCGAGGCCCGCGCACAGATACGCAGTATTTT
J gene: TRBJ2-6; D gene: .; clone size: once; V gene: TRBV25-1; CDR3 protein: CASSGDTVYSGANVLTF; CDR3 DNA: TGTGCCAGCAGTGGGGACACCGTCTACTCTGGGGCCAACGTCCTGACTTTC
J gene: TRBJ2-1; D gene: TRBD2; clone size: .; V gene: TRBV20-1; CDR3 protein: CSAPIGLAGNNEQFF; CDR3 DNA: TGCAGTGCCCCTATCGGACTAGCGGGTAACAATGAGCAGTTCTTC
J gene: TRBJ1-2; D gene: .; clone size: .; V gene: TRBV4-2; CDR3 protein: CASSGRAYGYTF; CDR3 DNA: TGTGCCAGCAGTGGTAGGGCCTATGGCTACACCTTC